This T cell receptor beta chain was recovered during a study of shared clonotypes between healthy human individuals. Findings and caveats of the study: Shared across several donors were roughly 5.3% of the naive CD4 clonotypes. The study drew on few donors, limiting represented genetic and exposure-history diversity.

Naive CD8 cells lacked CD45RO and underwent positive selection for CCR7, leaving out terminally differentiated effector memory CD45RA+ cells. In the source study's methods: Junction-only sequences produced by ImmunoSEQ had no quality scores, so filtering differed. Here immunoSEQ multiplex PCR was the method, and the copy in TCRdb shows in-frame clones only, minus some. For V, J and clone size, that table is used; D and trimming come from the DNA. The sample holds about 1,900,000 clones, approximately 95% seen once. As for this clone: Its target is not known.

This sequence originates from a man aged 18 to 35 in good health. Sequenced input: naive CD8+ T cells sorted from blood.

CDR3 in amino acids: CSVEMDGKGVYEQYF. DNA for the CDR3: TGCAGCGTTGAAATGGACGGGAAGGGGGTCTACGAGCAGTACTTC. The chain couples TRBV29-1 to TRBJ2-7; possibly TRBD1 for D (6 bases). Trimming removed 2 bases at V and 3 bases at J, with 17 bases between. CDR1 and CDR2 (germline): SQVTM, ANQGSEA. This CDR3 comprises 15 residues.